A selection of T cell receptor beta chains follows, all from one sample in a study of Ad26.COV2.S vaccination and SARS-CoV-2 variants. The data were produced by immunoSEQ multiplex PCR, yet TCRdb's version contains in-frame clones alone and is incomplete. The table records over 110,000 clones, about nine tenths of them present only once. Sequenced here: peripheral blood, sampled after recovery from COVID-19. These receptors all stem from a human donor who had recovered from COVID-19. Both conserved end residues are part of each CDR3. Each record gives: clone size, V gene, D gene, J gene, CDR3 protein, CDR3 DNA. D genes are given only for firm matches. Clone size is shown for a subset of rows, as once, few, many or a class of expanded clone.

NA	TRBV3-1/TRBV3-2	TRBD2	TRBJ2-5	CASSRLAGRQETQYF	TGTGCCAGCAGCCGACTAGCGGGGAGACAAGAGACCCAGTACTTC
NA	TRBV5-1	NA	TRBJ1-3	CASSLGGDGNTIYF	TGCGCCAGCAGCTTGGGTGGGGATGGAAACACCATATATTTT
few	TRBV19	TRBD1	TRBJ1-5	CASQDRGHGNQPQHF	TGTGCCAGCCAAGACAGGGGGCATGGCAATCAGCCCCAGCATTTT
NA	TRBV6-2/TRBV6-3	NA	TRBJ2-7	CASSLPGTSSYEQYF	TGTGCCAGCAGCCTACCCGGGACATCCTCCTACGAGCAGTACTTC
once	TRBV5-4	TRBD1	TRBJ1-2	CASSLEQGAGYTF	TGTGCCAGCAGCTTGGAGCAGGGGGCTGGCTACACCTTC
NA	TRBV27	TRBD1	TRBJ2-7	CASSGGTGYEQYF	TGTGCCAGCAGTGGGGGGACAGGCTACGAGCAGTACTTC
few	TRBV7-8	NA	TRBJ1-5	CASGVGLSNQPQHF	TGTGCCAGCGGGGTAGGACTGAGCAATCAGCCCCAGCATTTT
NA	TRBV5-1	NA	TRBJ2-5	CASSSVGLEETQYF	TGCGCCAGCAGCAGCGTGGGACTGGAAGAGACCCAGTACTTC
once	TRBV12-5	NA	TRBJ1-2	CASGLDKTKGYTF	TGTGCTAGTGGTTTGGACAAAACAAAGGGCTACACCTTC
NA	TRBV24-1	NA	TRBJ1-2	CATSDTANYGYTF	TGTGCCACCAGTGACACAGCTAACTATGGCTACACCTTC
NA	TRBV19	NA	TRBJ2-1	CASSIRSGGIYNEQFF	TGTGCCAGTAGTATACGCTCAGGAGGAATCTACAATGAGCAGTTCTTC
NA	TRBV7-2	TRBD2	TRBJ2-3	CASSLTGGPDTQYF	TGTGCCAGCAGCTTGACGGGGGGGCCCGATACGCAGTATTTT
NA	TRBV7-2	NA	TRBJ1-2	CASSLISGELNYGYTF	TGTGCCAGCAGCTTAATATCGGGGGAACTTAACTATGGCTACACCTTC
once	TRBV18	TRBD1	TRBJ2-1	CASSRTGTGGVNEQFF	TGTGCCAGCTCACGAACCGGGACAGGGGGCGTAAATGAGCAGTTCTTC
few	TRBV7-9	NA	TRBJ2-1	CASSSSESNEQFF	TGTGCCAGCAGCTCAAGTGAAAGTAATGAGCAGTTCTTC
NA	TRBV7-8	NA	TRBJ2-3	CASSPRDGYTQYF	TGTGCCAGCAGCCCCCGGGACGGATATACGCAGTATTTT
NA	TRBV25-1	TRBD1	TRBJ2-3	CASSEPGTGTDTQYF	TGTGCCAGCAGTGAACCGGGGACAGGGACAGATACGCAGTATTTT
NA	TRBV4-3	NA	TRBJ2-4	CASSQEGFGKNIQYF	TGCGCCAGCAGCCAAGAAGGGTTTGGCAAAAACATTCAGTACTTC
few	TRBV7-9	NA	TRBJ1-2	CASSLGAGAEGYTF	TGTGCCAGCAGCTTAGGTGCAGGGGCGGAGGGCTACACCTTC
NA	TRBV7-9	NA	TRBJ1-2	CASSLRGARGYTF	TGTGCCAGCAGCTTACGGGGGGCGCGCGGCTACACCTTC
NA	TRBV9	TRBD1	TRBJ1-2	CASTQTGTGAFNYGYTF	TGTGCCAGCACTCAAACCGGGACAGGGGCTTTTAACTATGGCTACACCTTC
NA	TRBV11-2	NA	TRBJ1-2	CASSLDAGTHYGYTF	TGTGCCAGCAGCTTAGACGCCGGGACACACTATGGCTACACCTTC
few	TRBV6-2/TRBV6-3	TRBD2	TRBJ2-3	CASSGTSGGLSTDTQYF	TGTGCCAGCAGTGGGACTAGCGGGGGCCTAAGCACAGATACGCAGTATTTT
NA	TRBV7-9	NA	TRBJ1-1	CASSSMNTEAFF	TGTGCCAGCAGCTCCATGAACACTGAAGCTTTCTTT
NA	TRBV9	TRBD1	TRBJ1-2	CASSVGTGTYGYTF	TGTGCCAGCAGCGTAGGGACAGGGACCTATGGCTACACCTTC
NA	TRBV6-2/TRBV6-3	TRBD2	TRBJ2-5	CASSYKRGGRGETQYF	TGTGCCAGCAGTTACAAGCGGGGGGGACGAGGAGAGACCCAGTACTTC
NA	TRBV19	NA	TRBJ2-5	CASSIGRTQYF	TGTGCCAGTAGTATAGGGCGGACCCAGTACTTC
once	TRBV30	NA	TRBJ2-7	CAWSVGQGYEQYF	TGTGCCTGGAGTGTAGGGCAAGGCTACGAGCAGTACTTC
NA	TRBV7-6	TRBD2	TRBJ2-3	CASSLIAGASTDTQYF	TGTGCCAGCAGCCTTATAGCGGGGGCTAGCACAGATACGCAGTATTTT
NA	TRBV6-1	TRBD1	TRBJ1-5	CASGGSGQGGQPQHF	TGTGCCAGCGGGGGATCGGGACAGGGGGGACAGCCCCAGCATTTT
NA	TRBV20-1	NA	TRBJ1-1	CSAKPEAFF	TGCAGTGCTAAGCCGGAAGCTTTCTTT
few	TRBV7-9	NA	TRBJ2-3	CASSPSRKASTDTQYF	TGTGCCAGCAGCCCAAGTAGGAAGGCTAGCACAGATACGCAGTATTTT
NA	TRBV19	NA	TRBJ2-5	CASSTQEGETQYF	TGTGCCAGTAGTACCCAGGAGGGAGAGACCCAGTACTTC
NA	TRBV4-3	NA	TRBJ1-6	CASSQVHIGGGDSPLHF	TGCGCCAGCAGCCAAGTCCATATTGGAGGAGGGGATTCACCCCTCCACTTT
NA	TRBV27	TRBD1	TRBJ2-7	CASSQNTGTGPRSEQYF	TGTGCCAGCAGTCAGAATACCGGGACAGGACCGAGAAGCGAGCAGTACTTC
NA	TRBV19	NA	TRBJ1-5	CASSTNSNQPQHF	TGTGCCAGTAGCACAAATAGCAATCAGCCCCAGCATTTT
NA	TRBV6-6	NA	TRBJ2-7	CASSYSRLSYEQYF	TGTGCCAGCAGTTATTCGAGGCTTTCCTACGAGCAGTACTTC
few	TRBV6-5	NA	TRBJ1-1	CASSYSTLRMNTEAFF	TGTGCCAGCAGTTACTCGACTTTACGGATGAACACTGAAGCTTTCTTT
few	TRBV2	NA	TRBJ1-5	CASREGQGVHSTLGNQPQHF	TGTGCCAGCAGGGAGGGGCAGGGTGTACACTCGACCCTCGGCAATCAGCCCCAGCATTTT
few	TRBV27	NA	TRBJ1-5	CASSSTGNQPQHF	TGTGCCAGCAGTTCCACGGGCAATCAGCCCCAGCATTTT
NA	TRBV27	NA	TRBJ1-6	CASSPRTANNSPLHF	TGTGCCAGCAGTCCGAGGACGGCGAATAATTCACCCCTCCACTTT
NA	TRBV7-6	TRBD1	TRBJ1-2	CASSTGTGNGYTF	TGTGCCAGCAGCACCGGGACAGGCAATGGCTACACCTTC